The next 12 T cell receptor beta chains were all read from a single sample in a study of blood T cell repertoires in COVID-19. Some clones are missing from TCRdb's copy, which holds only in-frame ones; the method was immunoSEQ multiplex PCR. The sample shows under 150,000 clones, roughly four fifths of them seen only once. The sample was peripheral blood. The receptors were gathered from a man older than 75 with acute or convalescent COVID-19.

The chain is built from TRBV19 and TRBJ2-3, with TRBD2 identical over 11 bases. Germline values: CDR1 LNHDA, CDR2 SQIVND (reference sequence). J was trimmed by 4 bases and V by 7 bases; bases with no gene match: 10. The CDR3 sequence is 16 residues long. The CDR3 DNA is TGTGCCAGTACAGTGGTAGCGGGGGGGCTTCCAGATACGCAGTATTTT. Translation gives CASTVVAGGLPDTQYF.

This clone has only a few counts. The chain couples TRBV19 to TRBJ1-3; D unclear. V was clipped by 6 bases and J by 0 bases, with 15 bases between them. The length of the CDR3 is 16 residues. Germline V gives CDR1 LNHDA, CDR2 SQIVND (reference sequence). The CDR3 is CASSTINSGSGNTIYF. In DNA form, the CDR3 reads TGTGCCAGTAGCACAATTAACAGCGGCTCTGGAAACACCATATATTTT.

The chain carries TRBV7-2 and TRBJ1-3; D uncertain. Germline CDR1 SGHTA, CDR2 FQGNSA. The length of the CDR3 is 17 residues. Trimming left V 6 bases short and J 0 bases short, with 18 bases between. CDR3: CASSLYLGRNSGNTIYF. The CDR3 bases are TGTGCCAGCAGTCTATATTTGGGCAGAAACTCTGGAAACACCATATATTTT.

CDR3 protein: CASSVDRNGNTIYF. CDR3 DNA sequence: TGTGCCAGCAGCGTAGACAGGAATGGAAACACCATATATTTT. The chain links TRBV7-2 to TRBJ1-3, with a weak D call TRBD1 (6 bases). From germline, CDR1 is SGHTA and CDR2 FQGNSA. The V end lost 5 bases, the J end lost 3 bases, and 11 bases lay between the germline ends. The CDR3 contains 14 residues.

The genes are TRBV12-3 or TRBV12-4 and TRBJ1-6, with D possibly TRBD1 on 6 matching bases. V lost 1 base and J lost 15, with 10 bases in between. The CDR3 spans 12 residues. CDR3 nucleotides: TGTGCCAGCAGTTTAGGACAGGTCCGCCTCCACTTT. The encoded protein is CASSLGQVRLHF.

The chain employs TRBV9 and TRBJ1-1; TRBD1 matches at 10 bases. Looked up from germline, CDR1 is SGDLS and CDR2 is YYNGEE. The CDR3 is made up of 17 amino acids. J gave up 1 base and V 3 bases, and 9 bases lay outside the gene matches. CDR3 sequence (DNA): TGTGCCAGCAGCGGGAAGCCGGGACAGGGGTGGAACACTGAAGCTTTCTTT. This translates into CASSGKPGQGWNTEAFF.

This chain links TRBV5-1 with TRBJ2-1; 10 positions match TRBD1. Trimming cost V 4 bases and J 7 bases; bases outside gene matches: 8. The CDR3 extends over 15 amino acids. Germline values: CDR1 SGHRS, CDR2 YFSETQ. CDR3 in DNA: TGCGCCAGCAGCCCAGACAGGGGGCGAGGAAATGAGCAGTTCTTC. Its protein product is CASSPDRGRGNEQFF.

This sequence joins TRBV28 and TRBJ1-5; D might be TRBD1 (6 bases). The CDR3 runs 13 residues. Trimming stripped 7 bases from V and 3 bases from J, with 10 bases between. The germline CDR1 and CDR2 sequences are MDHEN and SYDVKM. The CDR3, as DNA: TGTGCCAGCATTCAGGGGTTCAATCAGCCCCAGCATTTT. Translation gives CASIQGFNQPQHF.

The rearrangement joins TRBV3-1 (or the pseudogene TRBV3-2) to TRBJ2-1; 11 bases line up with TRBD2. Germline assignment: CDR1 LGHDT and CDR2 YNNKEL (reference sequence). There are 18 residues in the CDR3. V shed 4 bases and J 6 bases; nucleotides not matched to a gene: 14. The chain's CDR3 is CASSLWVAGGPSGNEQFF. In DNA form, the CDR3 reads TGTGCCAGCAGCCTGTGGGTAGCGGGGGGGCCTTCGGGCAATGAGCAGTTCTTC.

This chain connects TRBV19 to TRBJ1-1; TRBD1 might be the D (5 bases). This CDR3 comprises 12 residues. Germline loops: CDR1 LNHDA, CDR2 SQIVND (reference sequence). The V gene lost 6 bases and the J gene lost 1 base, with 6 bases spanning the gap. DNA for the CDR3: TGTGCCAGTAGAACAGGGAACACTGAAGCTTTCTTT. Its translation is CASRTGNTEAFF.

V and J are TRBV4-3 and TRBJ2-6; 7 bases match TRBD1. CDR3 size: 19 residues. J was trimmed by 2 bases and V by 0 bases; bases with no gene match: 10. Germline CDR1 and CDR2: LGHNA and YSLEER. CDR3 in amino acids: CASSQDPHDDRAGANVLTF. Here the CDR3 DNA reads TGCGCCAGCAGCCAAGATCCACACGACGACAGGGCTGGGGCCAACGTCCTGACTTTC.

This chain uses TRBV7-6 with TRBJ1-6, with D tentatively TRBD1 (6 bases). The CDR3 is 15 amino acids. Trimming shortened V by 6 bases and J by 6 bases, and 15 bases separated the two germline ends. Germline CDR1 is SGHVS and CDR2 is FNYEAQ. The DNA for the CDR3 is TGTGCCAGCAGTTACAGGGTAGAGGGTAATTCACCCCTCCACTTT. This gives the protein CASSYRVEGNSPLHF.